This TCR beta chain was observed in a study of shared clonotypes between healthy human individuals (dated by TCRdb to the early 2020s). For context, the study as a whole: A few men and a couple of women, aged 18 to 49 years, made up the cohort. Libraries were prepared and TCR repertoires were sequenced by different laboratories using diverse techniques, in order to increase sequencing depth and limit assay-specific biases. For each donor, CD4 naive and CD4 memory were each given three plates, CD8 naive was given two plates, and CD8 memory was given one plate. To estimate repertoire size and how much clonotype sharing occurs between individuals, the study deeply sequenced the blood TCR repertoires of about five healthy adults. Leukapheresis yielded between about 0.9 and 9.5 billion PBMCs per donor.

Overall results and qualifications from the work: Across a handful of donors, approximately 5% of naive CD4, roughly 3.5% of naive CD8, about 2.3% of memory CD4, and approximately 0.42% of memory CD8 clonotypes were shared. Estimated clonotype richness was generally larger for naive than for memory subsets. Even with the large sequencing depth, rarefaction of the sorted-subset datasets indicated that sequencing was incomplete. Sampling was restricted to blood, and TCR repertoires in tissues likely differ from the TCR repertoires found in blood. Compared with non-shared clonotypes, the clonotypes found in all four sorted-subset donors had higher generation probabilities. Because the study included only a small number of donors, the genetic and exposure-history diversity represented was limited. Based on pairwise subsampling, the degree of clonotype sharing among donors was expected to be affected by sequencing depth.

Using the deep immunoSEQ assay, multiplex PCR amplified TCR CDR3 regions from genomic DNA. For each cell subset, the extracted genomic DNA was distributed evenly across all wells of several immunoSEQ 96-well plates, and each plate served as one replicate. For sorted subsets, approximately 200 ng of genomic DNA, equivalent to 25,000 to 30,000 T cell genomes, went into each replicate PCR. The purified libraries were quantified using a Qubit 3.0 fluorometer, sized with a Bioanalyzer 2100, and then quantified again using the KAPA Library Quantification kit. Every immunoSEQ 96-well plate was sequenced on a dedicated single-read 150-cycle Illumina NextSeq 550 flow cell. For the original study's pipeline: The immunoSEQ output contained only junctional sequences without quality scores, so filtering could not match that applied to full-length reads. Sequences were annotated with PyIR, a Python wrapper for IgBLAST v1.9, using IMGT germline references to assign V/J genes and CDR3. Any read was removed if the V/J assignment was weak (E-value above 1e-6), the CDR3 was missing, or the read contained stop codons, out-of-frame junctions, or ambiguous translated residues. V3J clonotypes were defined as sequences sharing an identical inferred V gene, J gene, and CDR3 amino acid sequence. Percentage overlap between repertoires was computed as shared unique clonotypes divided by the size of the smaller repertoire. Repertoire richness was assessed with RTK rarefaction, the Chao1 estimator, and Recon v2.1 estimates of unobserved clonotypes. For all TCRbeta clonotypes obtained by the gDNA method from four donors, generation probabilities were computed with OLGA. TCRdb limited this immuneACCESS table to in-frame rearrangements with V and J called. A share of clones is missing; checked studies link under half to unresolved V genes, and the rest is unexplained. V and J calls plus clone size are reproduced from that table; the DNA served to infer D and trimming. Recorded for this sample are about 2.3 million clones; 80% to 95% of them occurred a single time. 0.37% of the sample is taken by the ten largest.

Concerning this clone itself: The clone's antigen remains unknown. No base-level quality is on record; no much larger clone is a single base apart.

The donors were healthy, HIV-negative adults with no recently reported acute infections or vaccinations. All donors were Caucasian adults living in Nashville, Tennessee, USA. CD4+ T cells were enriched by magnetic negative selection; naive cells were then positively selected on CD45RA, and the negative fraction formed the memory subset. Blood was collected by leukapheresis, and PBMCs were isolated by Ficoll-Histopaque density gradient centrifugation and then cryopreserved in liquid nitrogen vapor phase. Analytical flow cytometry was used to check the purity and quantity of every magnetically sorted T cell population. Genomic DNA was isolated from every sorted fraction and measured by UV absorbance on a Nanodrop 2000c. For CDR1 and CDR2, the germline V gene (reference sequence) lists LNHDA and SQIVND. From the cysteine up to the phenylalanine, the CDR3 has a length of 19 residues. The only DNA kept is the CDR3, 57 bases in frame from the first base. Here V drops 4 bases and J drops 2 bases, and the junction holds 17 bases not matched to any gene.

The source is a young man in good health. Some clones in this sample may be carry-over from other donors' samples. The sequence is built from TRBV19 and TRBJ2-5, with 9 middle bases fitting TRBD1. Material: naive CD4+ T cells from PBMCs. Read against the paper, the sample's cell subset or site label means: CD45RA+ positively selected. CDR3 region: CASSSWGILGDRDQETQYF. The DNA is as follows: TGTGCCAGTAGTAGTTGGGGTATTCTCGGGGACAGGGATCAAGAGACCCAGTACTTC.